The source of this T cell receptor (beta chain) is a study of Graves' ophthalmopathy and Graves' hyperthyroidism. The CDR3 is 14 residues long. From germline, CDR1 is WSHSY and CDR2 SAAADI. J lost 7 bases, V lost 5 bases, and 3 bases had no gene match. Amplification from RNA transcripts yielded the TCR beta CDR3 regions. A first-round RT-PCR used HTBI primers, followed by a second-round multiplex PCR. Each CDR3 protein gets one entry after TCRdb re-called the multiplex PCR reads with MiXCR. The sample lists approximately 480,000 distinct CDR3 sequences, under 15% occurring once. This clonotype was recorded many times. The target antigen is unknown. Study-level results: Detected in blood as well were most expanded thyroid clonotypes with frequency above 0.001.

Having ophthalmopathy, the donors showed moderate-to-severe activity, CAS ≥3 and NOSPECS ≥4, with disease lasting under 3 months. This clonotype originated in a woman in her thirties with Graves' ophthalmopathy. V usage is TRBV10-2 and J usage is TRBJ1-6; 9 positions agree with TRBD1. Sequencing used blood. Here the CDR3 reads CASSRTGENSPLHF. The CDR3 coding sequence is TGCGCCAGCAGTCGGACAGGGGAAAATTCACCCCTCCACTTT.